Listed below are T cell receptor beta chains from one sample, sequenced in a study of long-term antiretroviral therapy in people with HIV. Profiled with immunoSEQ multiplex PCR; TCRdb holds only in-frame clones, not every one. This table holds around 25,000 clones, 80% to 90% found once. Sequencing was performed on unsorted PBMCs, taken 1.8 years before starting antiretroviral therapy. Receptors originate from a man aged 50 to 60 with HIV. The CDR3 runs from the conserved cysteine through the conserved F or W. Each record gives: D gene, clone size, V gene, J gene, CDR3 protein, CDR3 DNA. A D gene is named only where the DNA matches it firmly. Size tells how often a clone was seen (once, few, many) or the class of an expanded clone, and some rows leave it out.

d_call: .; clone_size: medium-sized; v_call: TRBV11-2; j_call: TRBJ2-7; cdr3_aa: CASSLAGEQYF; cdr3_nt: TGTGCCAGCAGCTTAGCAGGCGAGCAGTACTTC
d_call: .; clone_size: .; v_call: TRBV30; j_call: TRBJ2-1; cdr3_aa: CAWSQDDYNEQFF; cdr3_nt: TGTGCCTGGAGTCAGGACGATTACAATGAGCAGTTCTTC
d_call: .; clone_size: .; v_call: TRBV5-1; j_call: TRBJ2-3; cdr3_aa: CASSRTGVGAVKEDTQYF; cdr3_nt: TGCGCCAGCAGCCGAACCGGCGTAGGGGCAGTCAAGGAGGATACGCAGTATTTT
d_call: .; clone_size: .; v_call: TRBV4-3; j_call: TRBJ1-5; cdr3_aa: CASSQDVAGRRNQPQHF; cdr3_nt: TGCGCCAGCAGCCAAGATGTCGCCGGGAGAAGGAATCAGCCCCAGCATTTT
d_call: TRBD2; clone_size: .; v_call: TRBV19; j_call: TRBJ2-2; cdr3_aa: CASTPGLAGGRNTGELFF; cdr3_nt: TGTGCCAGTACCCCGGGACTAGCGGGGGGAAGGAACACCGGGGAGCTGTTTTTT
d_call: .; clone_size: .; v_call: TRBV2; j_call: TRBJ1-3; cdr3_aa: CASSEASGQNHPF; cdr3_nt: TGTGCCAGCAGTGAAGCTTCCGGACAAAATCATCCTTTT
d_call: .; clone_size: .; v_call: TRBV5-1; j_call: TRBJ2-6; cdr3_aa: CASSFGAPGANVLTF; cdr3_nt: TGCGCCAGCAGCTTCGGGGCGCCGGGGGCCAACGTCCTGACTTTC
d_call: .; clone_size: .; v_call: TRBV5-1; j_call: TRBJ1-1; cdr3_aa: CASSLVGGNTEAFF; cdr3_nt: TGCGCCAGCAGCTTGGTAGGGGGGAACACTGAAGCTTTCTTT
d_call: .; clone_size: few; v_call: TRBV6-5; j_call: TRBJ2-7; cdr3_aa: CASSRPGRPYEQYF; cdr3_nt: TGTGCCAGCAGTCGCCCCGGGAGACCCTACGAGCAGTACTTC
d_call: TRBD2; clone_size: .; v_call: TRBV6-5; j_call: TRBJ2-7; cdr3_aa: CASSYTNRGEGEQYF; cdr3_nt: TGTGCCAGCAGTTACACGAACCGGGGGGAGGGAGAGCAGTACTTC
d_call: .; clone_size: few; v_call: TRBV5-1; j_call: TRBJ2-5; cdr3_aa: CASFRDWEETQYF; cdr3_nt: TGCGCCAGCTTCCGGGACTGGGAAGAGACCCAGTACTTC
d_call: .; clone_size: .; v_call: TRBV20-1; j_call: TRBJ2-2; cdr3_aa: CSASSGELFF; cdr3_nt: TGCAGTGCTAGTAGCGGGGAGCTGTTTTTT
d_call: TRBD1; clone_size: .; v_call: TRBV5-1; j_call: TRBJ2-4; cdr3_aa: CASSFTGQESIQYF; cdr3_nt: TGCGCCAGCAGCTTTACCGGACAGGAGAGCATTCAGTACTTC
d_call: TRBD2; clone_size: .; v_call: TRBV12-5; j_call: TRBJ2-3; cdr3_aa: CASGPRSGGRRDTQYF; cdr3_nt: TGTGCTAGTGGCCCTCGTTCGGGGGGAAGGCGGGATACGCAGTATTTT
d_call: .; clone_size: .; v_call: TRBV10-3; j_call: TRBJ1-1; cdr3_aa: CAISGWVNTEAFF; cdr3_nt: TGTGCCATCAGTGGTTGGGTGAACACTGAAGCTTTCTTT
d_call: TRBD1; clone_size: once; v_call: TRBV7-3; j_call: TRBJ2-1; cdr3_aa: CASSLWQGADEQFF; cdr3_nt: TGTGCCAGCAGCTTATGGCAGGGGGCGGATGAGCAGTTCTTC
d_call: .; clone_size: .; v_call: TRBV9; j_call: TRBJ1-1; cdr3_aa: CASSVAPAGNVGDTEAFF; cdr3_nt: TGTGCCAGCAGCGTAGCTCCGGCAGGGAATGTAGGAGACACTGAAGCTTTCTTT
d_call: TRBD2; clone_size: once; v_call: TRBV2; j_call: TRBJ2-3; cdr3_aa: CASSLLGLAGADTQYF; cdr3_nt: TGTGCCAGCAGCCTACTAGGACTAGCGGGGGCAGATACGCAGTATTTT
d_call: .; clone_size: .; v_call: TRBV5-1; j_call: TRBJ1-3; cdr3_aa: CASSLSSGGNTIYF; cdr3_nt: TGCGCCAGCAGCTTGTCGTCGGGTGGAAACACCATATATTTT
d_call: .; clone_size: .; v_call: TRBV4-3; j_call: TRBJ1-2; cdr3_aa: CASSRGVNYGYTF; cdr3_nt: TGCGCCAGCAGCCGGGGAGTCAACTATGGCTACACCTTC
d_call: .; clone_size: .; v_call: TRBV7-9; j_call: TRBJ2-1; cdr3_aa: CASSLDQGWNEQFF; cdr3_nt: TGTGCCAGCAGCTTAGACCAGGGGTGGAATGAGCAGTTCTTC
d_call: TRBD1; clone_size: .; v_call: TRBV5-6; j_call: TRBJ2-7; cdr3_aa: CASSLVGPGQGATYEQYF; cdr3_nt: TGTGCCAGCAGCTTGGTAGGGCCGGGACAGGGGGCTACCTACGAGCAGTACTTC
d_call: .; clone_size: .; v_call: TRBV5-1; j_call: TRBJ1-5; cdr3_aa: CASSLGSGDQPQHF; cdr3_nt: TGCGCCAGCAGCTTGGGAAGCGGCGATCAGCCCCAGCATTTT
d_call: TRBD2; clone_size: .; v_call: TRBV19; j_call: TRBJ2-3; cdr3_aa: CASSIGLAGAGTQYF; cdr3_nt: TGTGCCAGTAGTATAGGACTAGCGGGAGCCGGCACGCAGTATTTT
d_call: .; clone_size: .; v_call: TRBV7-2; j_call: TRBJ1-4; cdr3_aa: CASSLLAGLGEKLFF; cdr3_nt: TGTGCCAGCAGCTTACTTGCGGGATTAGGTGAAAAACTGTTTTTT
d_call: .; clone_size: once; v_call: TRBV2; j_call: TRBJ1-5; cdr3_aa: CASSDSWGIQPQHF; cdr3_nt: TGTGCCAGCAGTGACAGCTGGGGTATTCAGCCCCAGCATTTT
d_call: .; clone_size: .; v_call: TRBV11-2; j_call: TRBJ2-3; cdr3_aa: CASSLGWGTDTQYF; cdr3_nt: TGTGCCAGCAGCTTGGGATGGGGCACAGATACGCAGTATTTT
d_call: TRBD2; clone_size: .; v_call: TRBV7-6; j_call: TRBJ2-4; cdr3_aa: CASSPYPGTSGSKNIQYF; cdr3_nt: TGTGCCAGCAGCCCATACCCCGGGACTAGCGGTTCCAAAAACATTCAGTACTTC
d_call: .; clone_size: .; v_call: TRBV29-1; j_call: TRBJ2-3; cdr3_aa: CSVEGPSDTQYF; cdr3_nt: TGCAGCGTTGAAGGACCATCAGATACGCAGTATTTT
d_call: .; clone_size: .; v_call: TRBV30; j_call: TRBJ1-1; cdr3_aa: CAWRRVGTEAFF; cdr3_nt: TGTGCCTGGAGAAGGGTTGGCACTGAAGCTTTCTTT
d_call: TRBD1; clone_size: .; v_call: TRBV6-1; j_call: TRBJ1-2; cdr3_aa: CASSSGQGRYGYTF; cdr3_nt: TGTGCCAGCAGCTCTGGACAGGGACGATATGGCTACACCTTC
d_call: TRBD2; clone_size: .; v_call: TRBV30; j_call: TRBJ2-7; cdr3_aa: CAWRWPSGDYEQYF; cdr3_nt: TGTGCCTGGAGGTGGCCTAGCGGAGACTACGAGCAGTACTTC
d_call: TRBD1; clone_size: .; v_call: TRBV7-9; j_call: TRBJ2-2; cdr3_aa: CASSRDRSTGELFF; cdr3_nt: TGTGCCAGCAGCCGGGACAGGTCAACCGGGGAGCTGTTTTTT
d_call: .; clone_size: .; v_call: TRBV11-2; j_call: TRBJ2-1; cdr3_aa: CASSLGGTYTYNEQFF; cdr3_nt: TGTGCCAGCAGCTTAGGGGGGACTTATACCTACAATGAGCAGTTCTTC
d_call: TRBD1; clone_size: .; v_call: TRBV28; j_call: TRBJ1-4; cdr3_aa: CAARTGQGGEKLFF; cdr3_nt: TGTGCCGCCCGAACGGGACAGGGTGGTGAAAAACTGTTTTTT
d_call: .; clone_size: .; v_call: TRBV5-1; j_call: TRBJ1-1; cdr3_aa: CASSLGSTATEAFF; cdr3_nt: TGCGCCAGCAGCTTGGGTAGTACTGCCACTGAAGCTTTCTTT
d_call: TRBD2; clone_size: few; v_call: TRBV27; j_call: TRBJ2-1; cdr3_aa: CASSLLAGRDEQFF; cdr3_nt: TGTGCCAGCAGTTTACTAGCGGGGAGGGATGAGCAGTTCTTC
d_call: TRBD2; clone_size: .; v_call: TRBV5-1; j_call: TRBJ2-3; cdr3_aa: CASSLVALAAFTDTQYF; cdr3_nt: TGCGCCAGCAGCTTGGTAGCCCTAGCGGCATTCACAGATACGCAGTATTTT
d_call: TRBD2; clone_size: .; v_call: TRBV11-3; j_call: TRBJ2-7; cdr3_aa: CASSSGTSGSSYEQYF; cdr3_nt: TGTGCCAGCAGCTCGGGGACTAGCGGGAGCTCCTACGAGCAGTACTTC
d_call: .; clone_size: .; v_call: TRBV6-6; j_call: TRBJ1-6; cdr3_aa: CASKGGNSPLHF; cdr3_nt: TGTGCCAGCAAAGGAGGAAATTCACCCCTCCACTTT
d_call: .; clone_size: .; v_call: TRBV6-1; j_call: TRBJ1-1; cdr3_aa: CASQPVVLGEAFF; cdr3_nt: TGTGCCAGCCAACCGGTAGTTCTGGGAGAAGCTTTCTTT
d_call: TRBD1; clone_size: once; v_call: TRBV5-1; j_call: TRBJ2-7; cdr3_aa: CASSLRQGFYEQYF; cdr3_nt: TGCGCCAGCAGCTTAAGACAGGGGTTCTACGAGCAGTACTTC
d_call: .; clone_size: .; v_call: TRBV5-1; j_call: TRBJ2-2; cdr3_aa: CASSRLSPTGELFF; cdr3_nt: TGCGCCAGCAGCCGCCTATCCCCTACCGGGGAGCTGTTTTTT
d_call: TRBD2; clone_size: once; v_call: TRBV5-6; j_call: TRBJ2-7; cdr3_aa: CASSPERGLTYEQYF; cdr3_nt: TGTGCCAGCAGCCCCGAGCGGGGCCTTACCTACGAGCAGTACTTC
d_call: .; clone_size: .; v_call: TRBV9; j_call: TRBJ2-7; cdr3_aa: CASSERGNEQYF; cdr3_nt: TGTGCCAGCAGCGAAAGGGGAAACGAGCAGTACTTC
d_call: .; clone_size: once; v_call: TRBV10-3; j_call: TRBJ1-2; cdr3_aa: CAISDERNYGYTF; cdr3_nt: TGTGCCATCAGTGACGAACGGAACTATGGCTACACCTTC
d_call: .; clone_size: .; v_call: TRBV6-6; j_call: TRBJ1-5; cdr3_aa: CASSRGTDSNQPQHF; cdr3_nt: TGTGCCAGCAGTAGGGGGACCGATAGCAATCAGCCCCAGCATTTT
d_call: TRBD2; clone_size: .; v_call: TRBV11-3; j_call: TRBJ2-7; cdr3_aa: CASSPGAGGRLGEQYF; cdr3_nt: TGTGCCAGCAGCCCCGGAGCGGGGGGCCGATTAGGGGAGCAGTACTTC
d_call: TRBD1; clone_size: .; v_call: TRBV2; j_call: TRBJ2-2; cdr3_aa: CASRLGQGDGPGELFF; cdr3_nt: TGTGCCAGCAGACTCGGGCAGGGGGACGGGCCGGGGGAGCTGTTTTTT
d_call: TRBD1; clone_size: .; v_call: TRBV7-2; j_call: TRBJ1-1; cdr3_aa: CASSLVGTGFESAFF; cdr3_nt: TGTGCCAGCAGCTTAGTTGGGACAGGGTTTGAGTCAGCTTTCTTT
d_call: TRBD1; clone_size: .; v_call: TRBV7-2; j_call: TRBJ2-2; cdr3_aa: CASSLQGANTGELFF; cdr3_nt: TGTGCCAGCAGCCTCCAGGGGGCGAACACCGGGGAGCTGTTTTTT
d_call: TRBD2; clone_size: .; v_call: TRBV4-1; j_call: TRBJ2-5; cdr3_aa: CASSLSGVVQETQYF; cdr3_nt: TGCGCCAGCAGCCTTAGCGGGGTGGTCCAAGAGACCCAGTACTTC
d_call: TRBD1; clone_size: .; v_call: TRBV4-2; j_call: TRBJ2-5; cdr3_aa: CASSQAKGQRLETQYF; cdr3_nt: TGTGCCAGCAGCCAAGCAAAGGGACAGAGGTTAGAGACCCAGTACTTC
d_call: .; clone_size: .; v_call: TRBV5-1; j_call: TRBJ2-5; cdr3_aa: CASSLAIGLQETQYF; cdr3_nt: TGCGCCAGCAGCTTGGCGATTGGACTCCAAGAGACCCAGTACTTC
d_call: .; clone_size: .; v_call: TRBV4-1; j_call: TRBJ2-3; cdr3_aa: CASSQEGAGSTDTQYF; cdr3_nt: TGCGCCAGCAGCCAGGAGGGGGCGGGGAGCACAGATACGCAGTATTTT
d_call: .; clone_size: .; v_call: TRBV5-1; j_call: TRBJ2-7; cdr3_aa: CASSGPLYWEQYF; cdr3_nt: TGCGCCAGCAGCGGACCTCTTTATTGGGAGCAGTACTTC
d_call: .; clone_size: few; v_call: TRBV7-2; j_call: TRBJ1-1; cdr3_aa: CASSHGEAFF; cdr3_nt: TGTGCCAGCAGCCACGGGGAAGCTTTCTTT
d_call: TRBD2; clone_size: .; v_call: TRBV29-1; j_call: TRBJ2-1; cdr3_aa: CSVGGAGVYEQFF; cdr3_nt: TGCAGCGTTGGGGGAGCGGGAGTATATGAGCAGTTCTTC
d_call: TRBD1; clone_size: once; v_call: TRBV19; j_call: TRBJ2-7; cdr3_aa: CASSYDRDYEQYF; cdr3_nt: TGTGCCAGTTCATATGACAGGGACTACGAGCAGTACTTC
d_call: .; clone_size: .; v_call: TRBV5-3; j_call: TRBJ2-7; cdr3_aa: CARSLWGAPYEQYF; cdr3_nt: TGTGCCAGAAGCTTATGGGGGGCCCCCTACGAGCAGTACTTC